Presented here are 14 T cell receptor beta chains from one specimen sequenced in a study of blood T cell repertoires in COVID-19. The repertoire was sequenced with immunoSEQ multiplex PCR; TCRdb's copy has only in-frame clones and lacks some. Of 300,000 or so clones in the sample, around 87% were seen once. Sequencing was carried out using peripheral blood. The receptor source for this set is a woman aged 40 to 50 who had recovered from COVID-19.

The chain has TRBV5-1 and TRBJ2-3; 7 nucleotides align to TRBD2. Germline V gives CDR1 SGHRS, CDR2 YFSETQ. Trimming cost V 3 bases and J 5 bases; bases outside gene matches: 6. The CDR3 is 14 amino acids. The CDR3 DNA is TGCGCCAGCAGCTCCAGCGGGGTAGGAGATACGCAGTATTTT. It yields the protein CASSSSGVGDTQYF.

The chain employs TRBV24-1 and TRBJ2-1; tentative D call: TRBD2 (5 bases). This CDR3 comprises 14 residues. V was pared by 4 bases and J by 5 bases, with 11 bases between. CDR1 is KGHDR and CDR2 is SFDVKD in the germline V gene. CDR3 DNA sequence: TGTGCCACCAGTGACCCAAGCGGACACAATGAGCAGTTCTTC. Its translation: CATSDPSGHNEQFF.

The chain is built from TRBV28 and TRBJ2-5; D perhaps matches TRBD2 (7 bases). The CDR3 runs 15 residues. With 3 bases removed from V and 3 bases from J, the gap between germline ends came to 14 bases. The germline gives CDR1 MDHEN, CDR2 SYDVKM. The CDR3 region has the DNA TGTGCCAGCAGTTTGGGGGGGGCAGGGGAAGAGACCCAGTACTTC. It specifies CASSLGGAGEETQYF.

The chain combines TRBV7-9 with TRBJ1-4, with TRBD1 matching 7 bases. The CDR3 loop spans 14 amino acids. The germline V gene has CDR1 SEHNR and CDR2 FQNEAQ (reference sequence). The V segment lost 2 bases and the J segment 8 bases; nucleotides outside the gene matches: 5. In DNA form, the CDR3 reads TGTGCCAGCAGCTTAAGGACAGGACAAGAAAAACTGTTTTTT. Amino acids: CASSLRTGQEKLFF.

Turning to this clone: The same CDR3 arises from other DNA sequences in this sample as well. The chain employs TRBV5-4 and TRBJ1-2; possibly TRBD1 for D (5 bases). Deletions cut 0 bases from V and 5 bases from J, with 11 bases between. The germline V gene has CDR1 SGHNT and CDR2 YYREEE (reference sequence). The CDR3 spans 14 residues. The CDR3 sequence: CASSLERGTYGYTF. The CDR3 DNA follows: TGTGCCAGCAGCTTGGAGCGGGGGACTTATGGCTACACCTTC.

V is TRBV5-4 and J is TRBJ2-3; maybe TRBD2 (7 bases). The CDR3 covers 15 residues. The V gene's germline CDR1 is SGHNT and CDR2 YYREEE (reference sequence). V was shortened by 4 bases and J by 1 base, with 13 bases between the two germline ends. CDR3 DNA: TGTGCCAGCAGCCACGGAGGGGGGGGCACAGATACGCAGTATTTT. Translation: CASSHGGGGTDTQYF.

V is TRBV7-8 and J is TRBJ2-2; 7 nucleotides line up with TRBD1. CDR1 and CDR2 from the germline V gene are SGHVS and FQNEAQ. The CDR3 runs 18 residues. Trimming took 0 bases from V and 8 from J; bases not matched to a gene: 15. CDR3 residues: CASSLAHRGYLEMGELFF. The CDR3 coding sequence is TGTGCCAGCAGCTTAGCCCACAGGGGCTACTTGGAGATGGGGGAGCTGTTTTTT.

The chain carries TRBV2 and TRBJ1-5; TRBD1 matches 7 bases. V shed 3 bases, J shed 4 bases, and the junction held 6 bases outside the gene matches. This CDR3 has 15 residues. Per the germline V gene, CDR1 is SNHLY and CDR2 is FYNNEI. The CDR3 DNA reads TGTGCCAGCAGTGATTTAGGGGGCCGAAATCAGCCCCAGCATTTT. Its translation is CASSDLGGRNQPQHF.

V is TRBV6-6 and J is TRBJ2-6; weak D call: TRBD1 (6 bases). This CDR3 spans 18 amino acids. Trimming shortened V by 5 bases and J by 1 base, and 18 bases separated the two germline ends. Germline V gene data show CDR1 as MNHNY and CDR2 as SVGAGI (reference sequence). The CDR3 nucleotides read TGTGCCAGCAGTCCCCTGGGACACTACGGTTCTGGGGCCAACGTCCTGACTTTC. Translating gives CASSPLGHYGSGANVLTF.

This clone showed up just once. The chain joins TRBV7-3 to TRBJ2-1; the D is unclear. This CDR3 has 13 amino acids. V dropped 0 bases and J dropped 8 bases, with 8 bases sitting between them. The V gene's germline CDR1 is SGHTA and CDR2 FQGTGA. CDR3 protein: CASSLTAVDEQFF. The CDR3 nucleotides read TGTGCCAGCAGCTTAACGGCAGTCGATGAGCAGTTCTTC.

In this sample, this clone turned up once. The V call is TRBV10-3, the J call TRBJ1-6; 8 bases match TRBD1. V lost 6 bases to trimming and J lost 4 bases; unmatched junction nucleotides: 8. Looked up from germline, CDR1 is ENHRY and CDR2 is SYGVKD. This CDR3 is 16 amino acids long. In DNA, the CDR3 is TGTGCCATCAGGGGACAGGCGGAGAGGTATAATTCACCCCTCCACTTT. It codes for CAIRGQAERYNSPLHF.

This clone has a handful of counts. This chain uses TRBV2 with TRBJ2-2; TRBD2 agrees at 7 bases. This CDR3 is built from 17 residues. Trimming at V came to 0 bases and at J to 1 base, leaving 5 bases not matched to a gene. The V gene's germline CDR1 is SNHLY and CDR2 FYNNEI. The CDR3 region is CASSEAAGRGNTGELFF. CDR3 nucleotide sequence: TGTGCCAGCAGTGAAGCGGCGGGGAGGGGGAACACCGGGGAGCTGTTTTTT. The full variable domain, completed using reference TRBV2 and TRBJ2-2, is EPEVTQTPSHQVTQMGQEVILRCVPISNHLYFYWYRQILGQKVEFLVSFYNNEISEKSEIFDDQFSVERPDGSNFTLKIRSTKLEDSAMYFCASSEAAGRGNTGELFFGEGSRLTVL.

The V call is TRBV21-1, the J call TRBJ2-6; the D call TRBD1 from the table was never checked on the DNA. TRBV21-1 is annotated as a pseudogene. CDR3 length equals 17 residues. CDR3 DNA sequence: TGTGCCAGCAGCAAAGCGCTGGCAGGCTCTGGGGCCAACGTCCTGACTTTC. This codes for CASSKALAGSGANVLTF.

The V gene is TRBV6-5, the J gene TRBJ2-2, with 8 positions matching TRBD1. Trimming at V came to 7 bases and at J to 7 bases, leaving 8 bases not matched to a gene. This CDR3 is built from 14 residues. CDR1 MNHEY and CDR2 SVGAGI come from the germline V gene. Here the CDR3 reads CASTPIQGDGELFF. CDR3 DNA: TGTGCCAGCACCCCTATACAGGGGGACGGGGAGCTGTTTTTT.